The 5 T cell receptor beta chains listed next were all sequenced from one sample in a study of T-cell reconstitution after alpha-beta-depleted transplantation in children. During its preparation, the TCRbeta library received unique molecular identifiers. TCRdb analysed the PCR reads with MiXCR anew, one entry per CDR3 protein. The sample holds more than 450,000 distinct CDR3 sequences; about a sixth are singletons and the top ten take 3.3%. Sequencing used PBMCs from the stem cell graft donor, obtained from the stem cell graft. The receptors derive from a human donor who donated a stem cell graft to a child with acute lymphoblastic leukemia.

This clonotype appeared a few times. The chain combines TRBV27 with TRBJ2-4; 7 nucleotides match TRBD2. The V gene end was trimmed by 6 bases and the J gene end by 8 bases; junction bases not matched to a gene: 7. The CDR3 is 13 amino acids. The V gene's germline CDR1 is MNHEY and CDR2 SMNVEV (reference sequence). The CDR3 nucleotides read TGTGCCAGCAGACGAACGGGGAGGGACATTCAGTACTTC. Protein sequence: CASRRTGRDIQYF.

The J gene is TRBJ2-7, the V gene TRBV12-3 or TRBV12-4, with 10 bases fitting TRBD2. CDR3 length: 15 residues. V shed 3 bases, J shed 4 bases, and the junction held 6 bases outside the gene matches. The CDR3 reads CASSLSPLAGYEQYF. CDR3 sequence (DNA): TGTGCCAGCAGTTTGTCACCACTAGCGGGATACGAGCAGTACTTC.

The chain joins TRBV28 to TRBJ1-2, with D tentatively TRBD1 (6 bases). The V gene's germline CDR1 is MDHEN and CDR2 SYDVKM. CDR3 length: 13 residues. The CDR3 is CAAVQGINYGYTF. CDR3 coding DNA: TGTGCAGCCGTCCAGGGGATCAACTATGGCTACACCTTC.

This clonotype was detected only a few times. V gene TRBV13 combines with J gene TRBJ2-3, with D possibly being TRBD1 or TRBD2 (5 bases each). There are 18 residues in the CDR3. Germline assignment: CDR1 PRHDT and CDR2 FYEKMQ (reference sequence). The ends were cut back, 3 bases at V and 0 bases at J, with 19 bases in the middle. CDR3 amino acids: CASSFFWSGTGSTDTQYF. The CDR3 DNA follows: TGTGCCAGCAGCTTTTTCTGGTCTGGGACGGGCAGCACAGATACGCAGTATTTT. The full variable domain, in which reference TRBV13 and TRBJ2-3 provide the parts outside the CDR3, is AAGVIQSPRHLIKEKRETATLKCYPIPRHDTVYWYQQGPGQDPQFLISFYEKMQSDKGSIPDRFSAQQFSDYHSELNMSSLELGDSALYFCASSFFWSGTGSTDTQYFGPGTRLTVL.

This clonotype came up a few times. CDR3 in amino acids: CASSHQGNYGYTF. Written as DNA, the CDR3 is TGTGCCAGCAGTCACCAGGGCAACTATGGCTACACCTTC. The chain carries TRBV27 and TRBJ1-2, with D maybe TRBD1 (5 bases). V was cut by 5 bases and J by 2 bases, with 9 bases left in between. Looked up from germline, CDR1 is MNHEY and CDR2 is SMNVEV (reference sequence). The CDR3 extends over 13 amino acids.